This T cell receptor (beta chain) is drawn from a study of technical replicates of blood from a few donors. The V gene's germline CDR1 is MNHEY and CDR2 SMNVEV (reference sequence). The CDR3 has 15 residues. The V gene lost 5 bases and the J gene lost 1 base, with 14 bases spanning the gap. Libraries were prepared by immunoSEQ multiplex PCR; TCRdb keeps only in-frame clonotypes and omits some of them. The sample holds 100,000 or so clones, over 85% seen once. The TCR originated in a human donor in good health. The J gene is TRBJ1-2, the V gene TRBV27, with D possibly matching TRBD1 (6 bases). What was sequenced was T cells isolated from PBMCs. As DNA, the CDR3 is TGTGCCAGCAGTCCCCGGGGAGGGGGTAACTATGGCTACACCTTC. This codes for CASSPRGGGNYGYTF.